The 22 T cell receptor beta chains below come from one sample, sequenced in a study of shared clonotypes between healthy human individuals. Generated by immunoSEQ multiplex PCR, the TCRdb table keeps only in-frame clones and is missing some. In the table there are millions of clones, around 90% of which are singletons. Source material: naive CD4+ T cells sorted from blood. Subset specified: CD45RA+ positively selected. These receptors all stem from a man in his late teens or twenties in good health.

V gene TRBV7-9 combines with J gene TRBJ2-5; tentative D call: TRBD1 (6 bases). Germline V gene data show CDR1 as SEHNR and CDR2 as FQNEAQ (reference sequence). Between the trimmed V and J ends, which lost 0 bases and 2 bases, there was a span of 13 bases. CDR3 length equals 16 residues. The CDR3 region has the DNA TGTGCCAGCAGCTTAGCCTGGACAGTCCCTCAAGAGACCCAGTACTTC. As protein: CASSLAWTVPQETQYF.

V usage is TRBV2 and J usage is TRBJ1-4; D perhaps matches TRBD1 (5 bases). V was pared by 8 bases and J by 6 bases, with 19 bases between. The CDR3 runs 15 residues. Germline values: CDR1 SNHLY, CDR2 FYNNEI. CDR3 nucleotides: TGTGCCAGCTCCCAAAGGTCGGGGGTCGATGAAAAACTGTTTTTT. It is translated as CASSQRSGVDEKLFF. Full variable domain (outside the CDR3, taken from reference TRBV2 and TRBJ1-4): EPEVTQTPSHQVTQMGQEVILRCVPISNHLYFYWYRQILGQKVEFLVSFYNNEISEKSEIFDDQFSVERPDGSNFTLKIRSTKLEDSAMYFCASSQRSGVDEKLFFGSGTQLSVL.

The chain carries TRBV2 and TRBJ1-3; D remains ambiguous. CDR1 and CDR2 from the germline V gene are SNHLY and FYNNEI. The CDR3 has 14 amino acids. V was clipped by 8 bases and J by 0 bases, with 11 bases between them. DNA of the CDR3: TGTGCCAGCCGGCGGGCAGCCTCTGGAAACACCATATATTTT. This codes for CASRRAASGNTIYF.

This clone is a singleton in its sample. The CDR3 bases are TGCGCCAGCAGTGACTGGGGGGCGATAGGAGAGACCCAGTACTTC. Protein sequence: CASSDWGAIGETQYF. The chain carries TRBV10-2 and TRBJ2-5; D is perhaps TRBD1 or TRBD2 (6 bases each). This CDR3 is 15 amino acids long. Germline V lookup: CDR1 WSHSY, CDR2 SAAADI. V lost 3 bases, J lost 4 bases, and 15 bases lay in between.

The V and J genes are TRBV10-3 and TRBJ1-2; 7 bases align to TRBD1. V shed 6 bases and J 0 bases; nucleotides not matched to a gene: 10. This CDR3 is 16 amino acids long. In germline, CDR1 is ENHRY, CDR2 SYGVKD. CDR3 nucleotide sequence: TGTGCCATCAGACAGTCCGGGACAGTTTCTAACTATGGCTACACCTTC. Translation: CAIRQSGTVSNYGYTF.

The rearrangement uses TRBV19 and TRBJ1-4; no clear D gene. This CDR3 has 14 residues. V was cut by 1 base and J by 7 bases, with 10 bases left in between. Germline loops: CDR1 LNHDA, CDR2 SQIVND (reference sequence). The CDR3 nucleotides are TGTGCCAGTAGTATAGGGGCATTGGCTGAAAAACTGTTTTTT. It codes for CASSIGALAEKLFF.

V usage is TRBV27 and J usage is TRBJ2-6, with 7 bases lining up with TRBD1. Germline values: CDR1 MNHEY, CDR2 SMNVEV (reference sequence). This CDR3 region has 17 residues. Trimming removed 4 bases from V and 3 bases from J; junction bases left unmatched: 9. CDR3 sequence reads: CASSSHPDRVGANVLTF. In nucleotides, the CDR3 is TGTGCCAGCAGTTCCCACCCCGACAGGGTTGGGGCCAACGTCCTGACTTTC.

The V call is TRBV5-1, the J call TRBJ2-3, with 8 bases aligning to TRBD2. The CDR3 has 16 residues. The J segment lost 0 bases and the V segment lost 4 bases, leaving 7 bases of the junction unmatched. Germline-derived CDR1 and CDR2 are SGHRS and YFSETQ. For the CDR3, the DNA is TGCGCCAGCAGCCTTCCACTAGCGGCTAGCACAGATACGCAGTATTTT. It translates to CASSLPLAASTDTQYF. Full variable domain (remainder filled in from reference TRBV5-1 and TRBJ2-3): KAGVTQTPRYLIKTRGQQVTLSCSPISGHRSVSWYQQTPGQGLQFLFEYFSETQRNKGNFPGRFSGRQFSNSRSEMNVSTLELGDSALYLCASSLPLAASTDTQYFGPGTRLTVL.

Only one count was recorded for this clone. The chain combines TRBV9 with TRBJ1-5, with D perhaps TRBD1 (6 bases). Germline CDR1 SGDLS, CDR2 YYNGEE. The CDR3 consists of 14 residues. The V end lost 7 bases, the J end lost 6 bases, and 17 bases lay between the germline ends. The CDR3 coding sequence is TGTGCCAGCCTGTACAGGGATGGGGGTCAGCCCCAGCATTTT. Protein product: CASLYRDGGQPQHF.

The chain recombines TRBV6-6 with TRBJ1-4; D is unresolved. CDR3 size: 15 residues. Germline CDR1 reads MNHNY; CDR2 reads SVGAGI (reference sequence). V was shortened by 2 bases and J by 8 bases, with 15 bases between the two germline ends. In DNA, the CDR3 is TGTGCCAGCAGTTACGATCCGCGGTCTGAGGAAAAACTGTTTTTT. Translating it yields CASSYDPRSEEKLFF.

The chain employs TRBV6-6 and TRBJ2-5; 8 bases are shared with TRBD2. The germline V gene encodes CDR1 MNHNY and CDR2 SVGAGI (reference sequence). CDR3 length: 14 amino acids. Losses at the gene ends were 6 bases for V and 5 bases for J; bases not matched to a gene: 8. The CDR3 nucleotides read TGTGCCAGCAGACCGGGGGGGCCCTTGGAGACCCAGTACTTC. Translating it yields CASRPGGPLETQYF.

This rearrangement joins TRBV2 to TRBJ1-6; tentatively, D is TRBD1 (5 bases). The CDR3 is 12 residues long. Trimming stripped 6 bases from V and 14 bases from J, with 14 bases between. Germline V gene sequence: CDR1 SNHLY, CDR2 FYNNEI. CDR3 in amino acids: CASRSDWDSLHF. CDR3 coding DNA: TGTGCCAGCAGGTCCGACTGGGACTCCCTCCACTTT.

CDR3 protein: CASSPIQGSPRPNEKLFF. The CDR3, as DNA: TGTGCCAGCAGTCCCATACAGGGGTCCCCCCGACCTAATGAAAAACTGTTTTTT. The chain has TRBV27 and TRBJ1-4; 7 nucleotides align to TRBD1. Germline lookup yields CDR1 MNHEY and CDR2 SMNVEV (reference sequence). V was clipped by 5 bases and J by 3 bases; unmatched bases: 15. The CDR3 length is 18 residues.

V gene TRBV5-4 combines with J gene TRBJ2-7; 7 bases line up with TRBD2. The CDR3 is 15 amino acids. V lost 0 bases to trimming and J lost 2 bases; unmatched junction nucleotides: 5. CDR1 is SGHNT and CDR2 is YYREEE in the germline V gene (reference sequence). Here the CDR3 reads CASSLAGGSAYEQYF. For the CDR3, the DNA is TGTGCCAGCAGCTTGGCCGGCGGGAGTGCCTACGAGCAGTACTTC.

The CDR3 is CASSAGLAGTDTQYF. The CDR3 bases are TGTGCCAGCAGCGCAGGACTAGCGGGCACAGATACGCAGTATTTT. This chain connects TRBV2 to TRBJ2-3; 10 positions agree with TRBD2. V was clipped by 6 bases and J by 1 base; unmatched bases: 4. This CDR3 has 15 amino acids. CDR1 is SNHLY and CDR2 is FYNNEI in the germline V gene. The full variable domain, in which reference TRBV2 and TRBJ2-3 provide the parts outside the CDR3, is EPEVTQTPSHQVTQMGQEVILRCVPISNHLYFYWYRQILGQKVEFLVSFYNNEISEKSEIFDDQFSVERPDGSNFTLKIRSTKLEDSAMYFCASSAGLAGTDTQYFGPGTRLTVL.

With respect to this clone: Other DNA sequences in this specimen translate into the identical CDR3. V gene TRBV6-6 combines with J gene TRBJ2-7, with 7 bases lining up with TRBD2. J gave up 6 bases and V 0 bases, and 2 bases lay outside the gene matches. Germline values: CDR1 MNHNY, CDR2 SVGAGI (reference sequence). The CDR3 is 13 amino acids. CDR3 in DNA: TGTGCCAGCAGTTACTCAGGACTAGGCGAGCAGTACTTC. Encoded protein: CASSYSGLGEQYF.

The chain links TRBV5-4 to TRBJ2-1, with D perhaps matching TRBD1 (6 bases). The CDR3 runs 15 residues. Germline V gene sequence: CDR1 SGHNT, CDR2 YYREEE (reference sequence). V shed 0 bases and J shed 3 bases, with 10 bases lying between them. For the CDR3, the DNA is TGTGCCAGCAGCTTGGACACAGGGTACTACAATGAGCAGTTCTTC. It is translated as CASSLDTGYYNEQFF.

The CDR3 DNA reads as TGTGCCAGCAGTTCTCCCGGGACAGGGGGAGGGGGAGAGCAGTACTTC. Protein product: CASSSPGTGGGGEQYF. The chain recombines TRBV28 with TRBJ2-7, with 11 bases fitting TRBD1. The CDR3 runs 16 residues. J gave up 7 bases and V 4 bases, and 12 bases lay outside the gene matches. The V gene's germline CDR1 is MDHEN and CDR2 SYDVKM.

To note about this clone: This specimen includes other DNA sequences encoding the same CDR3. The J gene is TRBJ2-3, the V gene TRBV30; no firm D call. V lost 2 bases, J lost 1 base, and 7 bases lay in between. Germline V gene lookup returns CDR1 GTSNPN and CDR2 SVGIG (reference sequence). There are 13 residues in the CDR3. DNA for the CDR3: TGTGCCTGGAGTCCGGGCCGCACAGATACGCAGTATTTT. Amino acids: CAWSPGRTDTQYF.

A word on this clone: Distinct nucleotide sequences in the sample also encode this CDR3. This sequence joins TRBV5-1 and TRBJ2-7; 9 bases map to TRBD1. CDR1 is SGHRS and CDR2 is YFSETQ in the germline V gene. The CDR3 spans 14 residues. The V gene end was trimmed by 4 bases and the J gene end by 4 bases; junction bases not matched to a gene: 6. The CDR3 DNA sequence: TGCGCCAGCAGCCTTCCGGGACAGGGATACGAGCAGTACTTC. Translating it yields CASSLPGQGYEQYF.

The V call is TRBV18, the J call TRBJ1-1; possibly TRBD1 for D (6 bases). Germline loops: CDR1 KGHSH, CDR2 LQKENI. The V end was cut by 1 base, the J end by 4 bases, with 13 bases between. The CDR3 runs to 15 residues. CDR3 DNA sequence: TGTGCCAGCTCACCACAACAGGGATTAGGCACTGAAGCTTTCTTT. This gives the protein CASSPQQGLGTEAFF.

The chain is built from TRBV7-9 and TRBJ2-4, with TRBD1 matching 7 bases. The germline CDR1 and CDR2 sequences are SEHNR and FQNEAQ (reference sequence). J gave up 3 bases and V 2 bases, and 13 bases lay outside the gene matches. The CDR3 sequence is 18 residues long. The CDR3 DNA sequence: TGTGCCAGCAGCTTATCCCGACAGGGTGGTAGAGTCAAAAACATTCAGTACTTC. Translated, it gives CASSLSRQGGRVKNIQYF. Full variable domain (missing parts from reference TRBV7-9 and TRBJ2-4): DTGVSQNPRHKITKRGQNVTFRCDPISEHNRLYWYRQTLGQGPEFLTYFQNEAQLEKSRLLSDRFSAERPKGSFSTLEIQRTEQGDSAMYLCASSLSRQGGRVKNIQYFGAGTRLSVL.